This entry lists 29 T cell receptor beta chains sequenced from one sample in a study of blood T cell repertoires in COVID-19. Method: immunoSEQ multiplex PCR; TCRdb's copy keeps in-frame clones and lacks some. The table has about 400,000 clones, roughly 87% seen once. The material sequenced was PBMCs or T cells enriched from blood (not recorded which). These TCRs come from a woman between 18 and 30 years old with acute COVID-19.

The count of this clone is one. The rearrangement links TRBV4-1 to TRBJ2-1; D not certain. The CDR3 contains 14 residues. Germline loops: CDR1 MGHRA, CDR2 YSYEKL. Trimming took off 8 bases at V and 1 base at J, with 12 bases between the two ends. Here the CDR3 DNA reads TGCGCCAGCTCCCCGTTGGAGTCCTACAATGAGCAGTTCTTC. Amino acids: CASSPLESYNEQFF.

This clone showed up just once. The gene calls are TRBV6-5 and TRBJ1-5; maybe TRBD1 (5 bases). CDR1 is MNHEY, CDR2 SVGAGI, per germline. The CDR3 runs to 12 residues. V dropped 11 bases and J dropped 4 bases, with 12 bases sitting between them. The CDR3 DNA reads TGTGCCGGAAACCGGGGGAATCAGCCCCAGCATTTT. This gives the protein CAGNRGNQPQHF.

The rearrangement uses TRBV5-1 and TRBJ1-4; 7 nucleotides agree with TRBD1. The V segment lost 2 bases and the J segment 7 bases; nucleotides outside the gene matches: 14. CDR1 is SGHRS and CDR2 is YFSETQ in the germline V gene. The CDR3 loop spans 17 amino acids. The DNA for the CDR3 is TGCGCCAGCAGCTTACGACCTGGACAGGCATCGGGTGAAAAACTGTTTTTT. This gives the protein CASSLRPGQASGEKLFF.

J is TRBJ2-3 and V is TRBV2; the D gene is possibly TRBD1 (6 bases). This CDR3 spans 16 amino acids. The V end was cut by 2 bases, the J end by 0 bases, with 12 bases between. Germline V lookup: CDR1 SNHLY, CDR2 FYNNEI. The CDR3 loop is CASSEQGSGSTDTQYF. In DNA, the CDR3 is TGTGCCAGCAGTGAACAGGGGAGTGGGAGCACAGATACGCAGTATTTT.

The chain links TRBV4-1 to TRBJ1-3; TRBD1 is a possible D gene (5 bases). Per the germline V gene, CDR1 is MGHRA and CDR2 is YSYEKL. V was pared by 1 base and J by 7 bases, with 8 bases between. This CDR3 has 13 amino acids. The CDR3 spells CASSQARQNTIYF. DNA of the CDR3: TGCGCCAGCAGCCAAGCCAGACAGAACACCATATATTTT.

This chain connects TRBV11-2 to TRBJ2-7; the D gene is possibly TRBD1 (6 bases). Germline V gives CDR1 SGHAT, CDR2 FQNNGV. This CDR3 has 12 amino acids. The V end lost 5 bases, the J end lost 5 bases, and 10 bases lay between the germline ends. The CDR3 loop is CASSPHRDEQYF. The CDR3 DNA reads as TGTGCCAGCAGCCCGCACAGGGACGAGCAGTACTTC. The whole variable domain, remainder taken from reference TRBV11-2 and TRBJ2-7, is EAGVAQSPRYKIIEKRQSVAFWCNPISGHATLYWYQQILGQGPKLLIQFQNNGVVDDSQLPKDRFSAERLKGVDSTLKIQPAKLEDSAVYLCASSPHRDEQYFGPGTRLTVT.

This rearrangement joins TRBV7-2 to TRBJ1-5, with D maybe TRBD1 (6 bases). Per germline, CDR1 SGHTA and CDR2 FQGNSA. Trimming took 4 bases from V and 3 from J, leaving 10 bases between them. The CDR3 extends over 14 amino acids. CDR3 DNA: TGTGCCAGCAGCTCCGGACAGCTCAATCAGCCCCAGCATTTT. As protein: CASSSGQLNQPQHF. Full variable domain (outside the CDR3, taken from reference TRBV7-2 and TRBJ1-5): GAGVSQSPSNKVTEKGKDVELRCDPISGHTALYWYRQSLGQGLEFLIYFQGNSAPDKSGLPSDRFSAERTGGSVSTLTIQRTQQEDSAVYLCASSSGQLNQPQHFGDGTRLSIL.

The V and J genes are TRBV19 and TRBJ2-7; 9 bases map to TRBD1. Trimming took 5 bases from V and 2 from J; bases not matched to a gene: 4. The CDR3 sequence is 14 residues long. The germline V gene encodes CDR1 LNHDA and CDR2 SQIVND (reference sequence). The CDR3 loop reads CASSAGTGTYEQYF. The CDR3 region has the DNA TGTGCCAGTAGTGCCGGGACAGGGACCTACGAGCAGTACTTC.

V is TRBV20-1 and J is TRBJ1-4, with 7 bases matching TRBD1. The CDR3 spans 14 residues. Germline V gene sequence: CDR1 DFQATT, CDR2 SNEGSKA (reference sequence). With V trimmed by 3 bases and J by 5 bases, 6 bases remained unmatched. DNA of the CDR3: TGCAGTGCTAGTTTCCCAGGGGGAAATGAAAAACTGTTTTTT. This codes for CSASFPGGNEKLFF.

As for this clone: Other nucleotide sequences from this sample produce the same CDR3. The rearrangement joins TRBV7-2 to TRBJ2-7; 10 bases are a match to TRBD2. Per germline, CDR1 SGHTA and CDR2 FQGNSA. The CDR3 length is 15 residues. The V and J ends lost 0 bases and 4 bases, in that order; junction bases with no gene match: 3. The chain's CDR3 is CASSLAASGGYEQYF. The CDR3 DNA reads as TGTGCCAGCAGCTTAGCGGCTAGCGGGGGTTACGAGCAGTACTTC.

The genes are TRBV1 and TRBJ2-3; the table's D call, TRBD2, was not checked against the DNA. TRBV1 is recorded as a pseudogene. The CDR3 consists of 15 residues. Here the CDR3 DNA reads TGCACCAGCAGCCAAGGGTGGGGGGGCGTAGATACGCAGTATTTT. It encodes CTSSQGWGGVDTQYF.

This clone was seen once. The chain couples TRBV24-1 to TRBJ1-2; tentatively, D is TRBD1 (6 bases). V shed 6 bases and J shed 5 bases, with 18 bases lying between them. This CDR3 is 15 amino acids long. CDR1 is KGHDR, CDR2 SFDVKD, per germline. CDR3 sequence reads: CATSTPGTPTYGYTF. CDR3 coding DNA: TGTGCCACCAGTACCCCTGGGACACCGACGTATGGCTACACCTTC.

The gene calls are TRBV9 and TRBJ2-3; possibly TRBD2 for D (5 bases). CDR1 SGDLS and CDR2 YYNGEE come from the germline V gene. The CDR3 length is 15 residues. Trimming removed 4 bases from V and 2 bases from J, with 14 bases in between. CDR3 DNA: TGTGCCAGCAGCAAAGACGAGGGTTTCACAGATACGCAGTATTTT. This translates into CASSKDEGFTDTQYF.

The chain joins TRBV29-1 to TRBJ1-1; 11 bases match TRBD1. V was pared by 5 bases and J by 1 base, with 12 bases of the junction left unmatched. This CDR3 has 17 amino acids. CDR1 and CDR2 (germline): SQVTM, ANQGSEA. The CDR3 sequence: CSVPLRTGGIWNTEAFF. The CDR3 DNA sequence: TGCAGCGTTCCCCTCCGGACAGGGGGCATTTGGAACACTGAAGCTTTCTTT.

The chain combines TRBV13 with TRBJ2-7; 15 bases align to TRBD2. Germline V gives CDR1 PRHDT, CDR2 FYEKMQ (reference sequence). J lost 4 bases, V lost 5 bases, and 3 bases had no gene match. CDR3 length: 15 residues. The CDR3 region is CASSPGLAGGYEQYF. The CDR3 DNA reads TGTGCCAGCAGCCCCGGACTAGCGGGAGGGTACGAGCAGTACTTC.

The chain links TRBV14 to TRBJ2-7; TRBD1 is a possible D gene (5 bases). V was clipped by 1 base and J by 3 bases, with 16 bases between them. The CDR3 is 16 residues long. From germline, CDR1 is SGHDN and CDR2 FVKESK. CDR3 in DNA: TGTGCCAGCAGCCAAGTAAATCGACAGACCGTCTACGAGCAGTACTTC. It specifies CASSQVNRQTVYEQYF.

This clone occurred a few times. The chain couples TRBV19 to TRBJ2-2; TRBD1 agrees at 9 bases. V was clipped by 7 bases and J by 8 bases; unmatched bases: 5. There are 13 residues in the CDR3. The germline CDR1 and CDR2 sequences are LNHDA and SQIVND (reference sequence). This chain's CDR3 is CASIRDREGELFF. CDR3 nucleotide sequence: TGTGCCAGTATAAGGGACAGGGAAGGGGAGCTGTTTTTT.

The V and J genes are TRBV5-6 and TRBJ2-7; TRBD1 matches 7 bases. Trimming at V came to 1 base and at J to 2 bases, leaving 6 bases not matched to a gene. The CDR3 contains 15 residues. Germline V gene data show CDR1 as SGHDT and CDR2 as YYEEEE. This chain's CDR3 is CASSLYGTATYEQYF. In DNA, the CDR3 is TGTGCCAGCAGCTTGTACGGGACAGCGACCTACGAGCAGTACTTC.

This clone was picked up one time. The chain couples TRBV28 to TRBJ2-1; 9 bases map to TRBD2. The CDR3 sequence is 15 residues long. J lost 9 bases, V lost 2 bases, and 8 bases had no gene match. The V gene's germline CDR1 is MDHEN and CDR2 SYDVKM. CDR3 in DNA: TGTGCCAGCAGTTTACTGCGGGAGGGCCGTATTGAGCAGTTCTTC. As protein: CASSLLREGRIEQFF.

The chain joins TRBV4-1 to TRBJ2-3; the match to TRBD2 covers 8 bases. This CDR3 contains 15 residues. The V segment lost 0 bases and the J segment 6 bases; nucleotides outside the gene matches: 5. CDR1 and CDR2 (germline): MGHRA, YSYEKL. CDR3 amino acids: CASSQEGGGWDTQYF. In DNA, the CDR3 is TGCGCCAGCAGCCAAGAAGGCGGGGGGTGGGATACGCAGTATTTT.

This chain joins TRBV7-9 and TRBJ2-7, with a weak D call TRBD1 (6 bases). Trimming pared 2 bases from V and 3 bases from J, leaving 11 bases between. Germline V lookup: CDR1 SEHNR, CDR2 FQNEAQ (reference sequence). The CDR3 is made up of 14 amino acids. The CDR3 DNA reads as TGTGCCAGCAGCTTAACGACAGGAGACTACGAGCAGTACTTC. This translates into CASSLTTGDYEQYF.

V and J are TRBV7-9 and TRBJ2-3, with a possible D match to TRBD2 (6 bases). The CDR3 is 14 residues long. The germline CDR1 and CDR2 sequences are SEHNR and FQNEAQ (reference sequence). V lost 1 base and J lost 2, with 7 bases in between. CDR3 sequence reads: CASSLGGDTDTQYF. DNA of the CDR3: TGTGCCAGCAGCTTAGGGGGGGACACAGATACGCAGTATTTT.

Comment on this clone: This specimen includes other DNA sequences encoding the same CDR3. This rearrangement joins TRBV6-5 to TRBJ2-7; 9 bases fit TRBD1. Germline CDR1 and CDR2: MNHEY and SVGAGI. The V and J ends lost 2 bases and 3 bases, in that order; junction bases with no gene match: 5. The CDR3 extends over 15 amino acids. The CDR3 DNA is TGTGCCAGCAGTTACCGGCCGGGACAGGGCTACGAGCAGTACTTC. It is translated as CASSYRPGQGYEQYF.

The chain is built from TRBV6-5 and TRBJ1-2, with D uncertain. Germline CDR1 and CDR2: MNHEY and SVGAGI. The CDR3 loop spans 12 amino acids. V lost 7 bases and J 2 bases, leaving 8 bases between the germline ends. For the CDR3, the DNA is TGTGCCAGCAAGGGAGCCAACTATGGCTACACCTTC. As protein: CASKGANYGYTF.

V is TRBV29-1 and J is TRBJ2-7, with a possible D match to TRBD1 (6 bases). V shed 2 bases and J shed 0 bases, with 14 bases lying between them. The CDR3 contains 15 residues. Germline CDR1 reads SQVTM; CDR2 reads ANQGSEA. For the CDR3, the DNA is TGCAGCGTTGAACATTACAGGGCCGACTCCTACGAGCAGTACTTC. It is translated as CSVEHYRADSYEQYF.

The chain joins TRBV24-1 to TRBJ2-2, with D maybe TRBD2 (5 bases). The V end was cut by 5 bases, the J end by 3 bases, with 12 bases between. CDR1 is KGHDR, CDR2 SFDVKD, per germline. This CDR3 has 15 amino acids. The chain's CDR3 is CATSVAGSDTGELFF. In nucleotides, the CDR3 is TGTGCCACCAGTGTCGCGGGCAGTGACACCGGGGAGCTGTTTTTT.

V usage is TRBV9 and J usage is TRBJ2-3; 10 nucleotides align to TRBD1. Germline lookup yields CDR1 SGDLS and CDR2 YYNGEE. The CDR3 is 18 residues long. The V segment lost 0 bases and the J segment 0 bases; nucleotides outside the gene matches: 7. The CDR3 loop is CASSVVRDRGTSTDTQYF. DNA for the CDR3: TGTGCCAGCAGCGTAGTCCGGGACAGGGGAACTAGCACAGATACGCAGTATTTT.

In DNA form, the CDR3 reads TGTGCCAGTAGTAGAGTAGCGGGGGAAGTATCCGAGACCCAGTACTTC. It codes for CASSRVAGEVSETQYF. The chain links TRBV19 to TRBJ2-5; 9 positions match TRBD2. Per the germline V gene, CDR1 is LNHDA and CDR2 is SQIVND (reference sequence). J lost 5 bases, V lost 4 bases, and 11 bases had no gene match. CDR3 length equals 16 residues.

CDR3 residues: CASGSPLSTGGKVIIQETQYF. In DNA form, the CDR3 reads TGTGCTAGTGGTTCGCCGCTCTCGACAGGGGGGAAGGTCATTATCCAAGAGACCCAGTACTTC. This chain links TRBV12-5 with TRBJ2-5; 9 positions agree with TRBD1. Trimming took 4 bases from V and 1 from J; bases not matched to a gene: 22. This CDR3 spans 21 amino acids. The V gene's germline CDR1 is LGHNT and CDR2 FRNRAP.